The clone carrying this TCR beta chain was recorded many times. Its target is unknown. TCRdb processed the 5' RACE reads anew with MiXCR; each CDR3 protein has one entry. The sample lists about 810,000 distinct CDR3 sequences, roughly an eighth occurring once. The data derive from a study of identical twins. Whole-study results and caveats: The authors drew conclusions from cross-sectional statistical analysis rather than following the same donors. Models came in too low on out-of-frame TCR alpha sharing in monozygotic twins.

V lost 0 bases and J 5 bases, leaving 14 bases between the germline ends. CDR1 and CDR2 from the germline V gene are SGHRS and YFSETQ. CDR3 size: 15 residues. This sample also belongs to another study, concerning yellow fever vaccine responses in identical twins. This second study notes: Twins' T cell vaccine responses reportedly looked partly convergent, partly personalized.

Sequencing was done on a sample of PBMCs. The chain employs TRBV5-1 and TRBJ1-1; D gene ambiguous. The TCR comes from a woman younger than 35 in good health. The CDR3 coding sequence is TGCGCCAGCAGCTTGGGAGGCCGTACGGGAACTGAAGCTTTCTTT. This encodes CASSLGGRTGTEAFF.